This T cell receptor (beta chain) was sequenced for a study of T cells expressing NK-cell markers. Whole-study context: Sequenced donors, eight in total, included seven who were HCMV-seropositive and one who was seronegative. Findings and limits, study-wide: HCMV specificity of the expanded NKG2C+ T cell clones was not established.

There are 14 residues in the CDR3. Germline V gene lookup returns CDR1 MNHEY and CDR2 SMNVEV (reference sequence). Note on this clonotype: Its antigen is currently unknown.

TCRdb reprocessed the 5' RACE reads, keeping one entry per CDR3 protein, no DNA. The sample yields 150,000 to 180,000 distinct CDR3 sequences, of which the top ten take up roughly a third. The sequencing input was blood T cells: a sorted CD56 or NKG2C T cell subset, CD4+ or CD8+ T cells, or bulk PBMC T cells (not recorded which). The rearrangement uses TRBV27 and TRBJ2-1; TCRdb gives TRBD2 as the D gene, but with no DNA this cannot be confirmed. The TCR originated in a woman in her forties or fifties in good health. The CDR3 loop is CASNQAGYYNEQFF.